This T cell receptor (beta chain) emerged from a study of blood T cell repertoires in COVID-19. Study details: Material from acute and convalescent COVID-19 was sourced from the United States, Italy and Spain. T cells, B-cell-depleted T cells, or PBMCs provided the cDNA or gDNA that served as material.

Donors of Cohort 3 who recovered were those that had two negative PCRs, clearance, or symptom resolution. Original processing methods: Nucleated cell number was recorded as an estimate derived from reference gene primer amplification. This table comes from immunoSEQ multiplex PCR, and its TCRdb copy is limited to in-frame clones, with some not included. The V and J calls and clone size were taken over from that table, and D and trimming were inferred from the DNA. The profile shows about 160,000 clones, over 75% of them singletons. Germline V gives CDR1 SGHRS, CDR2 YFSETQ. Trimming removed 7 bases at V and 8 bases at J, with 18 bases between. The CDR3 loop spans 13 amino acids.

The clonotype was recovered from a woman in her 50s who had recovered from COVID-19. Source material: PBMCs or T cells enriched from blood (not recorded which). This chain uses TRBV5-1 with TRBJ1-2, with a possible D match to TRBD1 (6 bases). The CDR3 spells CASGQDSLLGYTF. The CDR3 nucleotides read TGCGCCAGCGGCCAGGACAGTCTTCTAGGCTACACCTTC.